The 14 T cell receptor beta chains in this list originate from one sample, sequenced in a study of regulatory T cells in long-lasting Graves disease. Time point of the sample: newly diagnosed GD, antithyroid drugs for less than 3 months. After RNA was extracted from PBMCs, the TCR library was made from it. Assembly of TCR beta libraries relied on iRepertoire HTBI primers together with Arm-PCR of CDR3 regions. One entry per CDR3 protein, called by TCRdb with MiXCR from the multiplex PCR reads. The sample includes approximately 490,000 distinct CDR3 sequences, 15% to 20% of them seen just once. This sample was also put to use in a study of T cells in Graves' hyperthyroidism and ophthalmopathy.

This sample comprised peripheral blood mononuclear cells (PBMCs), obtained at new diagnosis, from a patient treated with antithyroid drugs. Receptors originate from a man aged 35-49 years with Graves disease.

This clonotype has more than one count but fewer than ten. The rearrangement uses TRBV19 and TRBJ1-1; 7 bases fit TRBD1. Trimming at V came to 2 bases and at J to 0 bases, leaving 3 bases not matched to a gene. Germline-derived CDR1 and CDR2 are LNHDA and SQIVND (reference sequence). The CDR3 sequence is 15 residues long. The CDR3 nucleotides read TGTGCCAGTAGTATACGACAGGGCCTGAACACTGAAGCTTTCTTT. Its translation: CASSIRQGLNTEAFF.

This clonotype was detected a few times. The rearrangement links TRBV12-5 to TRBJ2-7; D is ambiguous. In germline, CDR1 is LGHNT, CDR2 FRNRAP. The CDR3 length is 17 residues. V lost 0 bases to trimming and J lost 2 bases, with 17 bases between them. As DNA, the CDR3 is TGTGCTAGTGGTTTGGTCGTCAATTCCATAGCCGCCTACGAGCAGTACTTC. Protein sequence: CASGLVVNSIAAYEQYF.

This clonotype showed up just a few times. Here the CDR3 reads CASSQEDRLWSPLHF. CDR3 sequence (DNA): TGTGCCAGCAGCCAAGAGGACAGACTTTGGTCACCCCTCCACTTT. The V gene is TRBV14, the J gene TRBJ1-6; a weak D match, TRBD1 (6 bases). V gave up 0 bases and J gave up 10 bases, with 13 bases separating them. Per the germline V gene, CDR1 is SGHDN and CDR2 is FVKESK. The CDR3 loop spans 15 amino acids.

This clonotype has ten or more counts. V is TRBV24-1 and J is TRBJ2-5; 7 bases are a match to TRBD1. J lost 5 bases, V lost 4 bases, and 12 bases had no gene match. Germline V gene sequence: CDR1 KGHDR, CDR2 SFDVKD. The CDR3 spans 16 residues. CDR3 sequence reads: CATSDPGTGEWETQYF. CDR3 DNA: TGTGCCACCAGTGACCCAGGAACAGGGGAGTGGGAGACCCAGTACTTC.

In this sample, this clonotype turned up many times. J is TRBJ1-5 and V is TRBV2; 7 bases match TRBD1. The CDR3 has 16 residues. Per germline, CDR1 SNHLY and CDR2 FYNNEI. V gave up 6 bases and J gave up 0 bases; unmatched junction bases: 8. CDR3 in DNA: TGTGCCAGCAGCGACGAGACAGGGCCTAGCAATCAGCCCCAGCATTTT. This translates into CASSDETGPSNQPQHF.

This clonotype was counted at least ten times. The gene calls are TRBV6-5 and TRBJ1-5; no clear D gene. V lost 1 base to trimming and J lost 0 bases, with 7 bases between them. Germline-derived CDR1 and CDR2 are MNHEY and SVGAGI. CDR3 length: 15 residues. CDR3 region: CASSYFKNSNQPQHF. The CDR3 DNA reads TGTGCCAGCAGTTACTTCAAGAATAGCAATCAGCCCCAGCATTTT.

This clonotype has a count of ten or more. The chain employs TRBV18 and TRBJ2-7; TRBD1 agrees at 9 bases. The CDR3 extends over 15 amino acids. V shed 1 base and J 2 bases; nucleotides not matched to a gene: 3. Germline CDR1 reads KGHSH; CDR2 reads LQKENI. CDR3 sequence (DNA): TGTGCCAGCTCACCACTAGGGACAGGGACCTACGAGCAGTACTTC. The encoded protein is CASSPLGTGTYEQYF.

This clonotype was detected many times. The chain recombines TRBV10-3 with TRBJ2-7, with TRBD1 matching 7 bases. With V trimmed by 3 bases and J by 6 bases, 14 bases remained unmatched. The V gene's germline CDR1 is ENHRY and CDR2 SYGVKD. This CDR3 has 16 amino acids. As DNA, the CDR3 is TGTGCCATCAGTGACCACAAAACTGACAGGGCTGGCGAGCAGTACTTC. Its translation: CAISDHKTDRAGEQYF.

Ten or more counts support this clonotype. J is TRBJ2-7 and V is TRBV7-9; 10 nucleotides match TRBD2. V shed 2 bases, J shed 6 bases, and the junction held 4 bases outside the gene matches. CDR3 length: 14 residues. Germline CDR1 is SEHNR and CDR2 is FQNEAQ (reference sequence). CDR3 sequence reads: CASSLRAGGREQYF. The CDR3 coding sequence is TGTGCCAGCAGCTTACGAGCGGGAGGGCGCGAGCAGTACTTC.

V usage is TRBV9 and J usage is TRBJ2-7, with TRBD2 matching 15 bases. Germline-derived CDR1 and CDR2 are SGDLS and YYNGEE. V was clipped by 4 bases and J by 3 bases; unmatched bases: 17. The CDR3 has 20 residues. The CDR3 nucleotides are TGTGCCAGCAGCACCCCCGGGACTAGCGGGAGGAGCAAGGATCTCTACGAGCAGTACTTC. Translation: CASSTPGTSGRSKDLYEQYF.

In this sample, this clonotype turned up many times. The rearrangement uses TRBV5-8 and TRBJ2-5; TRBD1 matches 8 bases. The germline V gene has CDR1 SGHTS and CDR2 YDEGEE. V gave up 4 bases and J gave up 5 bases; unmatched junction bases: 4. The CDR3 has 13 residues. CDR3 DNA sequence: TGTGCCAGCAGCCGACAGGGGTTGGAGACCCAGTACTTC. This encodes CASSRQGLETQYF.

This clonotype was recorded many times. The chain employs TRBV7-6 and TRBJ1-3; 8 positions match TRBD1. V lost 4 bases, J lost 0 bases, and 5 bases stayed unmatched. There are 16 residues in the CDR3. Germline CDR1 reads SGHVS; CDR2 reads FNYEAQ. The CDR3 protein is CASSSGTGGSGNTIYF. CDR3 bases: TGTGCCAGCAGCTCTGGGACAGGTGGCTCTGGAAACACCATATATTTT.

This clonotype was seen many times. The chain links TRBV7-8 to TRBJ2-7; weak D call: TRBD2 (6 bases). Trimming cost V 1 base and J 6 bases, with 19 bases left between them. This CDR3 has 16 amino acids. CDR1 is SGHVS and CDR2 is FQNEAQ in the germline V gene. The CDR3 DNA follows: TGTGCCAGCAGCTTAGGGGCGGGGACTGCCTTGGGCGAGCAGTACTTC. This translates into CASSLGAGTALGEQYF.

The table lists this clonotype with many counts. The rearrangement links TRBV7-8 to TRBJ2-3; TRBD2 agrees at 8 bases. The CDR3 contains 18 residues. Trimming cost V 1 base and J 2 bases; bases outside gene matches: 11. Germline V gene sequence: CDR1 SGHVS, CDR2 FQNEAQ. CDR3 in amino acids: CASSLEVPLAGFTDTQYF. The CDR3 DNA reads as TGTGCCAGCAGCTTAGAGGTCCCTTTAGCGGGATTCACAGATACGCAGTATTTT.